Listed here are 31 T cell receptor beta chains from one sample, sequenced in a study of OX40 agonist ivuxolimab in advanced cancers. Clones were read by immunoSEQ multiplex PCR, and TCRdb kept only the in-frame ones, dropping some. The data show around 46,000 clones, around 89% seen once. This specimen consisted of CD4+ or CD8+ T cells sorted from blood, obtained in a trial of the OX40 agonist ivuxolimab. Receptors were obtained from an adult with an advanced solid tumor such as melanoma, head and neck, liver or kidney cancer.

V and J are TRBV30 and TRBJ2-1; 7 nucleotides align to TRBD2. J was trimmed by 4 bases and V by 4 bases; bases with no gene match: 7. The CDR3 covers 14 residues. CDR1 and CDR2 from the germline V gene are GTSNPN and SVGIG (reference sequence). The CDR3 is CAWTRLAEYNEQFF. CDR3 bases: TGTGCCTGGACTCGGCTAGCGGAATACAATGAGCAGTTCTTC.

The V gene is TRBV6-5, the J gene TRBJ2-1; 9 bases align to TRBD2. This CDR3 region has 16 residues. Trimming cost V 0 bases and J 4 bases; bases outside gene matches: 4. Germline CDR1 MNHEY, CDR2 SVGAGI. CDR3 loop: CASSYSAGGVYNEQFF. The DNA for the CDR3 is TGTGCCAGCAGTTACTCTGCGGGGGGGGTTTACAATGAGCAGTTCTTC.

The V and J genes are TRBV13 and TRBJ2-7, with 7 positions matching TRBD2. The CDR3 totals 13 residues. J was trimmed by 4 bases and V by 5 bases; bases with no gene match: 5. Germline assignment: CDR1 PRHDT and CDR2 FYEKMQ (reference sequence). Here the CDR3 DNA reads TGTGCCAGCAGCGTCCTGGGGGGGTACGAGCAGTACTTC. This sequence encodes CASSVLGGYEQYF.

This clone has a count of ten or more. The genes are TRBV19 and TRBJ1-1; TRBD1 might be the D (5 bases). The V and J ends lost 5 bases and 4 bases respectively, with 17 bases between them. The length of the CDR3 is 15 residues. Germline assignment: CDR1 LNHDA and CDR2 SQIVND (reference sequence). The CDR3 region is CASSPGTGVGTEAFF. The CDR3 DNA is TGTGCCAGTAGTCCAGGGACTGGAGTTGGCACTGAAGCTTTCTTT.

This clone has a handful of counts. The V call is TRBV18, the J call TRBJ1-1, with D hard to call. V gave up 3 bases and J gave up 1 base, with 6 bases separating them. The length of the CDR3 is 13 residues. Germline V gene data show CDR1 as KGHSH and CDR2 as LQKENI. Written as DNA, the CDR3 is TGTGCCAGCTCACCCCATACGAACACTGAAGCTTTCTTT. Amino acid sequence: CASSPHTNTEAFF.

This chain connects TRBV7-2 to TRBJ2-5; 10 bases fit TRBD2. Germline CDR1 and CDR2: SGHTA and FQGNSA. V gave up 1 base and J gave up 0 bases; unmatched junction bases: 5. This CDR3 contains 17 residues. CDR3 nucleotides: TGTGCCAGCAGCTTAGAGGGACTAGCGTACTACCAAGAGACCCAGTACTTC. Its protein product is CASSLEGLAYYQETQYF.

The J gene is TRBJ1-5, the V gene TRBV7-9, with no clear D. CDR3 length equals 17 residues. Germline CDR1 and CDR2: SEHNR and FQNEAQ (reference sequence). Trimming removed 1 base at V and 0 bases at J, with 13 bases between. As DNA, the CDR3 is TGTGCCAGCAGCTTAGTTCACGGACCATATAGCAATCAGCCCCAGCATTTT. Protein sequence: CASSLVHGPYSNQPQHF.

V is TRBV9 and J is TRBJ1-5; D is perhaps TRBD1 (5 bases). The germline CDR1 and CDR2 sequences are SGDLS and YYNGEE. V lost 4 bases, J lost 3 bases, and 14 bases lay in between. The length of the CDR3 is 15 residues. DNA of the CDR3: TGTGCCAGCAGCTCAGCTGACAGTTTCAATCAGCCCCAGCATTTT. Translated, it gives CASSSADSFNQPQHF.

The CDR3 DNA reads TGTGCCAGCAGTTACTTCCACAGTAGCCAAGAGACCCAGTACTTC. The encoded protein is CASSYFHSSQETQYF. This chain uses TRBV6-5 with TRBJ2-5; D is unclear. Trimming pared 1 base from V and 1 base from J, leaving 10 bases between. The CDR3 totals 15 residues. CDR1 is MNHEY and CDR2 is SVGAGI in the germline V gene.

This chain links TRBV5-4 with TRBJ2-1, with TRBD1 matching 7 bases. The CDR3 loop spans 16 amino acids. CDR1 is SGHNT, CDR2 YYREEE, per germline (reference sequence). After removal of 0 bases from V and 4 bases from J, the junction contained 7 bases not matched to a gene. CDR3 sequence: CASSLATGEVYNEQFF. In nucleotides, the CDR3 is TGTGCCAGCAGCTTGGCCACAGGGGAAGTATACAATGAGCAGTTCTTC. The full variable domain, with the rest looked up from reference TRBV5-4 and TRBJ2-1, is ETGVTQSPTHLIKTRGQQVTLRCSSQSGHNTVSWYQQALGQGPQFIFQYYREEENGRGNFPPRFSGLQFPNYSSELNVNALELDDSALYLCASSLATGEVYNEQFFGPGTRLTVL.

This sequence joins TRBV9 and TRBJ2-3, with 8 bases aligning to TRBD2. The CDR3 length is 17 residues. Looked up from germline, CDR1 is SGDLS and CDR2 is YYNGEE. The junction had 13 bases not matched to a gene; V was cut back by 7 bases and J by 0 bases. CDR3 in DNA: TGTGCCAGCTCTTTAAGGGCTAGCGGGCATAGCACAGATACGCAGTATTTT. Translated: CASSLRASGHSTDTQYF.

The CDR3 DNA follows: TGCGCCAGCAGCCAAGCCCCCGCGTCCTCCTACGAGCAGTACTTC. Amino acid sequence: CASSQAPASSYEQYF. This sequence joins TRBV4-1 and TRBJ2-7; unclear D gene. This CDR3 region has 15 residues. The V gene's germline CDR1 is MGHRA and CDR2 YSYEKL. Trimming removed 1 base from V and 0 bases from J, with 10 bases in between.

J is TRBJ2-3 and V is TRBV9; no reliable D call. Between the trimmed V and J ends, which lost 0 bases and 2 bases, there was a span of 10 bases. Germline V gene sequence: CDR1 SGDLS, CDR2 YYNGEE. This CDR3 region has 15 residues. CDR3 coding DNA: TGTGCCAGCAGCGTAGAGGCGGCTACCACAGATACGCAGTATTTT. It specifies CASSVEAATTDTQYF.

The chain links TRBV27 to TRBJ2-7; D is uncertain. The germline gives CDR1 MNHEY, CDR2 SMNVEV (reference sequence). With 7 bases removed from V and 1 base from J, the gap between germline ends came to 5 bases. The length of the CDR3 is 11 residues. CDR3 sequence reads: CASKTSYEQYF. The CDR3 DNA reads TGTGCCAGCAAGACATCCTACGAGCAGTACTTC.

V gene TRBV4-2 combines with J gene TRBJ2-7; 11 bases map to TRBD1. Germline lookup yields CDR1 LGHNA and CDR2 YNFKEQ. The CDR3 is 16 amino acids. V dropped 0 bases and J dropped 6; count of bases not matched to a gene: 7. Written as DNA, the CDR3 is TGTGCCAGCAGCCAAGACTGGGGGACAGGGGGGATCGAGCAGTACTTC. Translation gives CASSQDWGTGGIEQYF.

This chain joins TRBV18 and TRBJ1-1, with 7 bases identical to TRBD1. The CDR3 covers 14 residues. The V gene's germline CDR1 is KGHSH and CDR2 LQKENI. With 3 bases clipped from V and 1 base from J, the junction kept 2 bases outside the gene matches. The DNA for the CDR3 is TGTGCCAGCTCACCTTGGGACAGGAACACTGAAGCTTTCTTT. Residues: CASSPWDRNTEAFF.

A word on this clone: The sample holds other DNA sequences that translate to the same CDR3. This chain uses TRBV9 with TRBJ2-1; D unresolved. Deletions cut 3 bases from V and 6 bases from J, with 7 bases between. Germline CDR1 SGDLS, CDR2 YYNGEE. CDR3 length equals 12 residues. The CDR3 loop reads CASSGRGNEQFF. As DNA, the CDR3 is TGTGCCAGCAGCGGGCGAGGCAATGAGCAGTTCTTC. Supplemented by reference TRBV9 and TRBJ2-1, the full variable domain reads DSGVTQTPKHLITATGQRVTLRCSPRSGDLSVYWYQQSLDQGLQFLIQYYNGEERAKGNILERFSAQQFPDLHSELNLSSLELGDSALYFCASSGRGNEQFFGPGTRLTVL.

The rearrangement links TRBV7-3 to TRBJ2-7, with unresolved D. V gave up 2 bases and J gave up 2 bases, with 7 bases separating them. This CDR3 contains 13 residues. Germline V gives CDR1 SGHTA, CDR2 FQGTGA. This CDR3 reads CASSLGNAYEQYF. CDR3 bases: TGTGCCAGCAGCTTAGGCAATGCCTACGAGCAGTACTTC.

The V call is TRBV5-1, the J call TRBJ2-1; D may be TRBD1 (6 bases). The CDR3 length is 16 residues. In germline, CDR1 is SGHRS, CDR2 YFSETQ. Trimming removed 5 bases from V and 0 bases from J, with 15 bases in between. The CDR3 DNA sequence: TGCGCCAGCAGGTCGACAGGTCTGAGCTCCTACAATGAGCAGTTCTTC. Amino acid sequence: CASRSTGLSSYNEQFF.

V gene TRBV13 combines with J gene TRBJ2-3; no clear D gene. Trimming cost V 5 bases and J 5 bases, with 11 bases left between them. CDR1 and CDR2 from the germline V gene are PRHDT and FYEKMQ (reference sequence). The CDR3 has 13 residues. The CDR3 DNA sequence: TGTGCCAGCAGCCCAACCCCGGGAGATACGCAGTATTTT. The encoded protein is CASSPTPGDTQYF.

V usage is TRBV30 and J usage is TRBJ1-2, with a weak D call TRBD1 (5 bases). The V end lost 1 base, the J end lost 4 bases, and 10 bases lay between the germline ends. The CDR3 sequence is 13 residues long. Germline loops: CDR1 GTSNPN, CDR2 SVGIG (reference sequence). The CDR3 spells CAWSGSGGYGYTF. In DNA form, the CDR3 reads TGTGCCTGGAGTGGCTCGGGGGGCTATGGCTACACCTTC.

The CDR3 is CASSSLQGRDQPQHF. Written as DNA, the CDR3 is TGTGCCAGCAGTTCATTACAGGGGAGAGATCAGCCCCAGCATTTT. The rearrangement uses TRBV28 and TRBJ1-5, with 7 bases aligning to TRBD1. The length of the CDR3 is 15 residues. Trimming removed 4 bases from V and 5 bases from J; junction bases left unmatched: 8. Germline CDR1 MDHEN, CDR2 SYDVKM.

V gene TRBV7-9 combines with J gene TRBJ2-7; D ambiguous. The ends were cut back, 1 base at V and 5 bases at J, with 6 bases in the middle. The CDR3 runs to 12 residues. Germline lookup yields CDR1 SEHNR and CDR2 FQNEAQ (reference sequence). The CDR3: CASSLVGNEQYF. The CDR3 DNA reads as TGTGCCAGCAGCTTAGTGGGAAACGAGCAGTACTTC.

The sample holds one count of this clone. The CDR3 DNA is TGTGCCAGCAGCTTTTACCCCGGGGCTAATGGAAACACCATATATTTT. Encoded protein: CASSFYPGANGNTIYF. This chain links TRBV11-2 with TRBJ1-3, with D maybe TRBD1 (5 bases). CDR3 length: 16 residues. The germline V gene encodes CDR1 SGHAT and CDR2 FQNNGV. V lost 3 bases and J 3 bases, leaving 15 bases between the germline ends.

The chain has TRBV18 and TRBJ1-1; TRBD1 aligns across 9 bases. V shed 2 bases and J 11 bases; nucleotides not matched to a gene: 12. The germline V gene encodes CDR1 KGHSH and CDR2 LQKENI. The CDR3 is 15 residues long. CDR3 nucleotide sequence: TGTGCCAGCTCACCAGGGGGGACAGGGACACCTCCGGCTTTCTTT. This gives the protein CASSPGGTGTPPAFF.

The V gene is TRBV27, the J gene TRBJ1-2, with no clear D. V lost 8 bases, J lost 5 bases, and 9 bases lay in between. Looked up from germline, CDR1 is MNHEY and CDR2 is SMNVEV (reference sequence). CDR3 length: 11 residues. The CDR3 sequence is CASWGYYGYTF. Written as DNA, the CDR3 is TGTGCCAGCTGGGGATATTATGGCTACACCTTC.

The chain is built from TRBV27 and TRBJ1-2; no reliable D call. V was trimmed by 3 bases and J by 4 bases, leaving 9 bases between them. Looked up from germline, CDR1 is MNHEY and CDR2 is SMNVEV (reference sequence). The CDR3 consists of 13 residues. The chain's CDR3 is CASSFSGTYGYTF. As DNA, the CDR3 is TGTGCCAGCAGTTTTTCGGGCACCTATGGCTACACCTTC.

The chain combines TRBV25-1 with TRBJ1-1; 10 nucleotides agree with TRBD1. Looked up from germline, CDR1 is MGHDK and CDR2 is SYGVNS. V dropped 4 bases and J dropped 5; count of bases not matched to a gene: 4. The CDR3 extends over 14 amino acids. CDR3 DNA sequence: TGTGCCAGCAGTGCCGGGACAGGGGCAACTGAAGCTTTCTTT. Encoded protein: CASSAGTGATEAFF.

This clone was observed a single time. The gene calls are TRBV6-5 and TRBJ1-3; no reliable D call. Trimming shortened V by 0 bases and J by 0 bases, and 9 bases separated the two germline ends. CDR1 is MNHEY, CDR2 SVGAGI, per germline. CDR3 length: 16 residues. CDR3 amino acids: CASSYSSGFSGNTIYF. The CDR3 region has the DNA TGTGCCAGCAGTTACTCGAGCGGATTCTCTGGAAACACCATATATTTT.

This chain joins TRBV30 and TRBJ1-6, with D maybe TRBD1 (5 bases). Trimming stripped 1 base from V and 8 bases from J, with 12 bases between. The germline gives CDR1 GTSNPN, CDR2 SVGIG (reference sequence). The CDR3 loop spans 14 amino acids. The DNA of the CDR3 is TGTGCCTGGAGTGCCGGGCAGGGAGATTCACCCCTCCACTTT. This translates into CAWSAGQGDSPLHF.

The chain links TRBV6-5 to TRBJ2-4, with D perhaps TRBD1 (6 bases). Germline CDR1 reads MNHEY; CDR2 reads SVGAGI. The CDR3 consists of 13 residues. Trimming removed 5 bases from V and 12 bases from J, with 17 bases in between. The CDR3 here is CASSGPNRDDQYF. CDR3 DNA sequence: TGTGCCAGCAGTGGACCCAACAGGGACGATCAGTACTTC.